The next 25 T cell receptor beta chains were all read from a single sample in a study of Graves' ophthalmopathy and Graves' hyperthyroidism. Amplifying from RNA transcripts, the study obtained TCR beta CDR3 regions. In the first round, RT-PCR was carried out with HTBI primers, and a multiplex PCR formed the second round. TCRdb independently ran MiXCR on the multiplex PCR reads; one entry per CDR3 protein. The data contain some 380,000 distinct CDR3 sequences, 15% of them singletons. Sequenced material: peripheral blood. Every receptor here comes from a woman under 30 with stable Graves' hyperthyroidism.

The table lists this clonotype with many counts. The junction does not match germline at one end; this may be a read error. The chain has TRBV11-3 and TRBJ2-5; a possible D gene is TRBD2 (5 bases). This CDR3 is 14 amino acids long. CDR1 and CDR2 (germline): SGHNT, YENEEA. This CDR3 is CATSISRGQETQYF. CDR3 sequence (DNA): TGTGCCACCAGCATTTCCCGGGGCCAAGAGACCCAGTACTTC.

The V gene is TRBV3-1, the J gene TRBJ1-2, with TRBD1 identical over 8 bases. Germline V gene sequence: CDR1 LGHDT, CDR2 YNNKEL (reference sequence). This CDR3 is built from 17 residues. V lost 2 bases and J lost 0; bases outside the gene matches: 8. CDR3 sequence reads: CASSQQDRAKANYGYTF. The CDR3 bases are TGTGCCAGCAGCCAACAGGACAGGGCGAAAGCTAACTATGGCTACACCTTC. Combining the CDR3 with reference TRBV3-1 and TRBJ1-2 gives the whole variable domain DTAVSQTPKYLVTQMGNDKSIKCEQNLGHDTMYWYKQDSKKFLKIMFSYNNKELIINETVPNRFSPKSPDKAHLNLHINSLELGDSAVYFCASSQQDRAKANYGYTFGSGTRLTVV.

This clonotype was detected ten times or more. This chain links TRBV20-1 with TRBJ2-5; no clear D gene. The CDR3 is made up of 17 amino acids. CDR1 and CDR2 (germline): DFQATT, SNEGSKA (reference sequence). Trimming removed 4 bases from V and 1 base from J, with 22 bases in between. The DNA for the CDR3 is TGCAGTGCTACTCGAAATCTCTTGGCAACCCCCCAAGAGACCCAGTACTTC. As protein: CSATRNLLATPQETQYF.

This clonotype was picked up many times. The gene calls are TRBV7-8 and TRBJ2-4; TRBD2 matches at 9 bases. The germline gives CDR1 SGHVS, CDR2 FQNEAQ. V trimming: 0 bases; J trimming: 8 bases; junction bases outside the gene matches: 5. The CDR3 is 15 amino acids. The CDR3 loop is CASSLAPGLADIQYF. As DNA, the CDR3 is TGTGCCAGCAGCTTAGCCCCGGGACTAGCAGACATTCAGTACTTC.

There are a few counts of this clonotype. The chain uses TRBV12-3 or TRBV12-4 and TRBJ1-2, with D uncertain. The CDR3 runs to 13 residues. Trimming stripped 6 bases from V and 7 bases from J, with 15 bases between. DNA of the CDR3: TGTGCCAGCAGCCAAGAGCCCCGGGCTGGCTACACCTTC. It codes for CASSQEPRAGYTF.

At least ten counts were recorded for this clonotype. CDR3 protein: CASSPQTPPGIQYF. The DNA of the CDR3 is TGTGCCAGCAGTCCCCAGACCCCACCGGGCATTCAGTACTTC. The chain has TRBV6-2 or TRBV6-3 and TRBJ2-4, with D hard to call. The germline CDR1 and CDR2 sequences are MNHEY and SVGEGT. The CDR3 spans 14 residues. Trimming left V 5 bases short and J 9 bases short, with 17 bases between.

As regards this clonotype: Being one base from a much bigger clone, this may be a read error. DNA for the CDR3: TGCAGCGTAGCTAGGTTGAGCAGCTACGAGCAGTACTTC. Translating it yields CSVARLSSYEQYF. The gene calls are TRBV29-1 and TRBJ2-7; D ambiguous. The germline gives CDR1 SQVTM, CDR2 ANQGSEA. The CDR3 length is 13 residues. Trimming removed 6 bases from V and 3 bases from J, with 15 bases in between.

This clonotype was observed at least ten times. The J gene is TRBJ1-2, the V gene TRBV12-3 or TRBV12-4; weak D call: TRBD1 (6 bases). The CDR3 runs to 15 residues. Trimming took 7 bases from V and 2 from J, leaving 17 bases between them. CDR3 in DNA: TGTGCCAGCACCACCCCGAGGGGGGAAAACTATGGCTACACCTTC. Its protein product is CASTTPRGENYGYTF.

This clonotype was seen at least ten times. The chain employs TRBV20-1 and TRBJ2-7; 11 bases map to TRBD2. The CDR3 sequence is 13 residues long. Per germline, CDR1 DFQATT and CDR2 SNEGSKA (reference sequence). V lost 3 bases and J lost 4; bases outside the gene matches: 2. The CDR3: CSARTSGEYEQYF. In DNA form, the CDR3 reads TGCAGTGCTAGGACTAGCGGGGAATACGAGCAGTACTTC.

The rearrangement uses TRBV9 and TRBJ2-5; 15 positions agree with TRBD2. Per the germline V gene, CDR1 is SGDLS and CDR2 is YYNGEE. V was pared by 3 bases and J by 9 bases, with 12 bases of the junction left unmatched. The CDR3 is made up of 17 amino acids. The CDR3 coding sequence is TGTGCCAGCAGCGGCCCGGGACTAGCGGGAGGTACAGGGGCCCAGTACTTC. Protein sequence: CASSGPGLAGGTGAQYF.

This clonotype came up many times. This chain joins TRBV6-1 and TRBJ1-1; D possibly corresponds to TRBD1 (6 bases). This CDR3 spans 12 amino acids. Germline-derived CDR1 and CDR2 are MNHNS and SASEGT. The V end lost 9 bases, the J end lost 5 bases, and 13 bases lay between the germline ends. This CDR3 reads CASSRGGTEAFF. The CDR3 nucleotides are TGTGCCAGTAGTAGGGGGGGGACTGAAGCTTTCTTT.

In the case of this clonotype: The junction departs from the called germline gene at one end, perhaps through a read error. The chain uses TRBV7-9 and TRBJ1-2, with a weak D call TRBD1 (5 bases). The length of the CDR3 is 13 residues. Germline CDR1 reads SEHNR; CDR2 reads FQNEAQ (reference sequence). The CDR3 sequence is CANSLGDRYGYTF. The CDR3 DNA sequence: TGTGCCAACAGCTTAGGGGATCGCTATGGCTACACCTTC.

The sample holds many counts of this clonotype. The V gene is TRBV12-3 or TRBV12-4, the J gene TRBJ1-6; D not resolved. Trimming left V 0 bases short and J 12 bases short, with 15 bases between. This CDR3 is built from 15 residues. The CDR3 here is CASSLAGGLIVPLHF. In DNA form, the CDR3 reads TGTGCCAGCAGTTTAGCGGGAGGGTTGATCGTACCCCTCCACTTT.

This clonotype came up many times. This chain uses TRBV20-1 with TRBJ2-5; 11 bases match TRBD2. Germline CDR1 is DFQATT and CDR2 is SNEGSKA (reference sequence). Unmatched junction bases numbered 4, after V lost 0 bases and J lost 4 bases. The CDR3 totals 15 residues. The CDR3 region has the DNA TGCAGTGCTAGAGATCAGCTAGCGGGGGGAGAGACCCAGTACTTC. It specifies CSARDQLAGGETQYF.

The table lists this clonotype with many counts. This rearrangement joins TRBV20-1 to TRBJ1-2; TRBD1 is a possible D gene (5 bases). Germline values: CDR1 DFQATT, CDR2 SNEGSKA (reference sequence). V lost 3 bases, J lost 0 bases, and 11 bases lay in between. The CDR3 totals 14 residues. DNA of the CDR3: TGCAGTGCTAGGCAGGGCTCTACTAACTATGGCTACACCTTC. It codes for CSARQGSTNYGYTF.

This clonotype was found once. This may be a read error: a much more frequent sequence differs by one nucleotide. The chain carries TRBV7-2 and TRBJ1-6; 10 bases map to TRBD1. Germline V gene lookup returns CDR1 SGHTA and CDR2 FQGNSA. There are 15 residues in the CDR3. The chain's CDR3 is CASSGGGQGNSHLHF. The CDR3 nucleotides are TGTGCCAGCAGCGGAGGGGGACAGGGGAATTCACACCTCCACTTT.

V is TRBV25-1 and J is TRBJ2-5; TRBD1 matches at 8 bases. This CDR3 has 16 residues. V lost 3 bases, J lost 3 bases, and 9 bases stayed unmatched. Germline values: CDR1 MGHDK, CDR2 SYGVNS. CDR3 region: CASSEVDREKEETQYF. DNA for the CDR3: TGTGCCAGCAGTGAGGTGGACAGGGAGAAGGAAGAGACCCAGTACTTC.

J is TRBJ2-2 and V is TRBV4-2; 10 positions agree with TRBD2. The germline V gene encodes CDR1 LGHNA and CDR2 YNFKEQ. The CDR3 runs to 18 residues. Trimming took 0 bases from V and 2 from J; bases not matched to a gene: 6. CDR3 amino acids: CASSQDPLAGDNTGELFF. The CDR3 DNA is TGTGCCAGCAGCCAAGATCCTCTAGCGGGGGACAACACCGGGGAGCTGTTTTTT.

The chain employs TRBV12-3 or TRBV12-4 and TRBJ1-5; unclear D gene. The CDR3 totals 14 residues. Trimming shortened V by 6 bases and J by 8 bases, and 17 bases separated the two germline ends. CDR3 DNA sequence: TGTGCCAGCAGCTTGAGCCGGCACGTTAAGCCCCAGCATTTT. This translates into CASSLSRHVKPQHF.

This clonotype was observed at least ten times. The chain has TRBV2 and TRBJ1-2, with unresolved D. Germline assignment: CDR1 SNHLY and CDR2 FYNNEI. The CDR3 has 10 residues. V was clipped by 6 bases and J by 10 bases, with 9 bases between them. This CDR3 is CASRRIYYTF. The CDR3 DNA is TGTGCCAGCAGGCGCATCTACTACACCTTC.

This clonotype was seen at least ten times. The chain has TRBV7-3 and TRBJ1-1, with 7 positions matching TRBD1. After removal of 1 base from V and 4 bases from J, the junction contained 9 bases not matched to a gene. Germline CDR1 reads SGHTA; CDR2 reads FQGTGA. This CDR3 has 16 amino acids. The CDR3 loop reads CASSLIPDRVGTEAFF. The CDR3 DNA reads TGTGCCAGCAGCTTAATCCCTGACAGGGTGGGCACTGAAGCTTTCTTT.

This clonotype was seen at least ten times. The chain links TRBV19 to TRBJ1-6, with a possible D match to TRBD1 (5 bases). V dropped 2 bases and J dropped 1 base, with 9 bases sitting between them. The CDR3 length is 16 residues. CDR1 is LNHDA, CDR2 SQIVND, per germline (reference sequence). In DNA form, the CDR3 reads TGTGCCAGTAGTATACATCAGGGATCCTATAATTCACCCCTCCACTTT. Translation gives CASSIHQGSYNSPLHF.

This clonotype was seen a few times. This chain connects TRBV10-2 to TRBJ1-1; possibly TRBD1 for D (6 bases). The CDR3 is made up of 15 amino acids. CDR1 is WSHSY, CDR2 SAAADI, per germline. V gave up 4 bases and J gave up 2 bases, with 14 bases separating them. CDR3 bases: TGCGCCAGCAGTGGTGTGGGGGCAGAAAACACTGAAGCTTTCTTT. It translates to CASSGVGAENTEAFF.

This clonotype came up many times. J is TRBJ2-7 and V is TRBV11-2; no reliable D call. The CDR3 is 13 residues long. Per the germline V gene, CDR1 is SGHAT and CDR2 is FQNNGV. V gave up 6 bases and J gave up 3 bases, with 12 bases separating them. Here the CDR3 reads CASSDYSDYEQYF. The CDR3 nucleotides read TGTGCCAGCAGTGATTACTCAGACTACGAGCAGTACTTC.

This clonotype showed up many times. The rearrangement uses TRBV29-1 and TRBJ1-2; tentatively, D is TRBD1 (5 bases). The V gene lost 5 bases and the J gene lost 0 bases, with 31 bases spanning the gap. The CDR3 spans 20 residues. From germline, CDR1 is SQVTM and CDR2 ANQGSEA. CDR3 DNA: TGCAGCGTTTTGCGGCGGGAACAGGTGCCCAACCAGCTAGCTAACTATGGCTACACCTTC. This sequence encodes CSVLRREQVPNQLANYGYTF. Based on the CDR3 plus reference TRBV29-1 and TRBJ1-2, the full variable domain is SAVISQKPSRDICQRGTSLTIQCQVDSQVTMMFWYRQQPGQSLTLIATANQGSEATYESGFVIDKFPISRPNLTFSTLTVSNMSPEDSSIYLCSVLRREQVPNQLANYGYTFGSGTRLTVV.